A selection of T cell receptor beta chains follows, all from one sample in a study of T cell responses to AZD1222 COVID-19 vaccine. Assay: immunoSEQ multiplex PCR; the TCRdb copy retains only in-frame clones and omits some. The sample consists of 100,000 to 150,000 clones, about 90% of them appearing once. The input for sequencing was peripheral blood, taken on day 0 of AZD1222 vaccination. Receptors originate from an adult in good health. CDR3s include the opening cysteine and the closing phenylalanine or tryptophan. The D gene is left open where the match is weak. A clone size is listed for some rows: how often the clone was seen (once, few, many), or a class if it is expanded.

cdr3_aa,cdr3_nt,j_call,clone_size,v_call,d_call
CATSTAGDTGELFF,TGTGCCACCAGCACGGCGGGTGATACCGGGGAGCTGTTTTTT,TRBJ2-2,-,TRBV15,-
CASSTPGQGPYEQYF,TGTGCCAGCAGCACTCCGGGACAGGGACCCTACGAGCAGTACTTC,TRBJ2-7,-,TRBV6-5,TRBD1
CASSYGPAYEQYF,TGTGCCAGCAGTTACGGCCCAGCCTACGAGCAGTACTTC,TRBJ2-7,-,TRBV6-5,-
CASSIGLNSPLHF,TGTGCCAGTAGTATAGGACTAAATTCACCCCTCCACTTT,TRBJ1-6,-,TRBV19,-
CASSLLAADTQYF,TGCGCCAGCAGCTTGCTAGCGGCAGATACGCAGTATTTT,TRBJ2-3,-,TRBV5-1,TRBD2
CATSAGRAGELFF,TGTGCCACCAGTGCAGGGAGGGCCGGGGAGCTGTTTTTT,TRBJ2-2,-,TRBV24-1,TRBD2
CASGTFRGQGLSNQPQHF,TGTGCCAGTGGGACCTTTCGTGGGCAGGGGCTTAGCAATCAGCCCCAGCATTTT,TRBJ1-5,-,TRBV19,-
CASSQPDTVGTESNQPQHF,TGCGCCAGCAGTCAACCCGACACCGTGGGAACAGAAAGCAATCAGCCCCAGCATTTT,TRBJ1-5,-,TRBV23-1,-
CASSYSTSGTSGQYF,TGTGCCAGCAGTTACTCCACTAGCGGGACATCGGGCCAGTACTTC,TRBJ2-7,few,TRBV6-2/TRBV6-3,TRBD2
CSVEGRAEQFF,TGCAGCGTTGAAGGCCGGGCTGAGCAGTTCTTC,TRBJ2-1,once,TRBV29-1,-
CASSQDNSPGPYEQYF,TGTGCCAGCAGCCAAGACAACTCCCCAGGGCCCTACGAGCAGTACTTC,TRBJ2-7,-,TRBV4-2,-
CAISDSGTGDGTEAFF,TGTGCCATCAGTGATTCCGGGACAGGGGATGGCACTGAAGCTTTCTTT,TRBJ1-1,-,TRBV10-3,TRBD1
CASSDRGLLGDRGRTGELFF,TGTGCCAGCAGTGACCGCGGCCTTCTCGGAGACAGGGGGCGCACCGGGGAGCTGTTTTTT,TRBJ2-2,-,TRBV2,TRBD1
CASPRSRGQPQHF,TGTGCCAGCCCGCGCTCCAGGGGTCAGCCCCAGCATTTT,TRBJ1-5,-,TRBV19,-
CASSLFNEQFF,TGTGCCAGCAGTTTATTCAATGAGCAGTTCTTC,TRBJ2-1,-,TRBV27,-
CASSSDGSYEQYF,TGCGCCAGCAGCTCGGACGGCTCCTACGAGCAGTACTTC,TRBJ2-7,-,TRBV4-1,-
CATSRDWGKGRVMFDTEAFF,TGTGCCACCAGCAGAGATTGGGGTAAAGGAAGGGTTATGTTCGACACTGAAGCTTTCTTT,TRBJ1-1,-,TRBV15,-
CASSLEFGSKLNTEAFF,TGTGCCAGCAGCTTGGAATTTGGGTCAAAGCTGAACACTGAAGCTTTCTTT,TRBJ1-1,-,TRBV5-6,-
CASSLWQGNTEAFF,TGTGCCAGCAGCTTGTGGCAGGGGAACACTGAAGCTTTCTTT,TRBJ1-1,-,TRBV11-2,-
CASSQDSFGRGYSYEQYF,TGCGCCAGCAGCCAAGACTCCTTCGGGCGGGGATACTCCTACGAGCAGTACTTC,TRBJ2-7,-,TRBV4-1,-
CASSLKTGSAGELFF,TGCGCCAGCAGCTTGAAAACAGGGTCCGCCGGGGAGCTGTTTTTT,TRBJ2-2,-,TRBV5-1,-
CASRRDRGRRYEQYF,TGTGCCAGCAGAAGGGACAGGGGGCGTAGGTACGAGCAGTACTTC,TRBJ2-7,-,TRBV6-5,TRBD1
CASSSTGNTNEKLFF,TGTGCCAGCAGCTCGACAGGGAACACTAATGAAAAACTGTTTTTT,TRBJ1-4,-,TRBV7-2,TRBD1
CASSSYQPTGYYTEAFF,TGTGCCAGCAGTTCCTACCAACCGACAGGGTACTACACTGAAGCTTTCTTT,TRBJ1-1,few,TRBV5-4,TRBD1
CASSLVAGDYNEQFF,TGCGCCAGCAGCTTGGTTGCGGGAGACTACAATGAGCAGTTCTTC,TRBJ2-1,-,TRBV5-1,TRBD2
CASSLDVENEQFF,TGTGCCAGCAGCTTAGATGTTGAAAATGAGCAGTTCTTC,TRBJ2-1,-,TRBV11-2,-
CASSLSQVPADTQYF,TGTGCCAGCAGCTTAAGCCAAGTCCCCGCAGATACGCAGTATTTT,TRBJ2-3,once,TRBV7-3,-